This note documents a single T cell receptor beta chain sequence. No antigen is known for it. The source of the sample is a study of T cell repertoires in cytomegalovirus infection. Study-wide points: Cumulative frequency (of public TCR beta family members) identified carriers of CMV plus the relevant HLA. HLA-C-restricted, CMV-specific TCR beta clonotypes were dominant ex vivo.

Trimming took off 6 bases at V and 6 bases at J, with 22 bases between the two ends. There are 16 residues in the CDR3. TCRdb re-analysed the reads in MiXCR, keeping a single row per CDR3 protein. This sample has 55,000 to 70,000 distinct CDR3 sequences; roughly 32% occur once, and the top ten carry around 70%. The chain joins TRBV12-3 or TRBV12-4 to TRBJ2-3; TRBD2 might be the D (7 bases). Sequences were obtained from PBMCs, sequenced either directly or after in vitro stimulation (not recorded which). The source is a human donor in good health (CMV status not recorded). Some clones in this sample may be carry-over from other donors' samples. The CDR3: CASSLSARGGSDTQYF. The CDR3 nucleotides read TGTGCCAGCAGCTTAAGTGCGAGGGGGGGATCGGATACGCAGTATTTT.